These 30 T cell receptor beta chains were all obtained from the same sample, sequenced in a study of blood T cell repertoires in COVID-19. Using immunoSEQ multiplex PCR, the repertoire was profiled, and TCRdb retains in-frame clones only, with some absent. The data contain roughly 90,000 clones, about 90% of them singletons. Material for sequencing was peripheral blood. The receptor source for this set is a human donor in a cohort sampled during active COVID-19.

The rearrangement links TRBV21-1 to TRBJ2-7; the table's D call, TRBD2, was not checked against the DNA. TRBV21-1 is recorded as a pseudogene. The CDR3 is 16 residues long. CDR3 nucleotide sequence: TGTGCCAGCAGCAAGACTAGCGGGAGTGGCTCCTACGAGCAGTACTTC. It is translated as CASSKTSGSGSYEQYF.

The rearrangement joins TRBV4-1 to TRBJ1-5; possibly TRBD1 for D (6 bases). CDR1 is MGHRA and CDR2 is YSYEKL in the germline V gene. Trimming took off 0 bases at V and 7 bases at J, with 16 bases between the two ends. CDR3 length: 16 amino acids. The DNA for the CDR3 is TGCGCCAGCAGCCAAGAGGGCGGGGGCGATTGGCAGCCCCAGCATTTT. The encoded protein is CASSQEGGGDWQPQHF.

The rearrangement links TRBV3-1 (or the pseudogene TRBV3-2) to TRBJ2-3, with TRBD2 as a possible D gene (6 bases). The CDR3 is 17 amino acids. Germline CDR1 LGHDT, CDR2 YNNKEL (reference sequence). The V and J ends lost 2 bases and 1 base respectively, with 16 bases between them. DNA for the CDR3: TGTGCCAGCAGCCAACAAGGCGGGGCTAGCGGCACAGATACGCAGTATTTT. Its protein is CASSQQGGASGTDTQYF.

V usage is TRBV3-1 (or the pseudogene TRBV3-2) and J usage is TRBJ2-3; 12 bases are shared with TRBD2. J gave up 4 bases and V 4 bases, and 6 bases lay outside the gene matches. The CDR3 length is 16 residues. Germline loops: CDR1 LGHDT, CDR2 YNNKEL (reference sequence). The CDR3: CASSLGLAGPSDTQYF. As DNA, the CDR3 is TGTGCCAGCAGCCTCGGACTAGCGGGACCCTCAGATACGCAGTATTTT.

The V call is TRBV19, the J call TRBJ1-1; D is unclear. The CDR3 has 18 residues. The ends were cut back, 7 bases at V and 3 bases at J, with 27 bases in the middle. Germline CDR1 LNHDA, CDR2 SQIVND (reference sequence). CDR3 in DNA: TGTGCCAGTATATTCGAGGGCCCCCTTATTTTCGGTGACACTGAAGCTTTCTTT. This sequence encodes CASIFEGPLIFGDTEAFF.

This chain uses TRBV6-2 or TRBV6-3 with TRBJ2-7; TRBD2 is a possible D gene (5 bases). The V end was cut by 2 bases, the J end by 0 bases, with 8 bases between. The CDR3 length is 14 residues. CDR1 MNHEY and CDR2 SVGEGT come from the germline V gene. The CDR3 loop is CASSYPGSSYEQYF. The CDR3 bases are TGTGCCAGCAGTTACCCGGGGAGCTCCTACGAGCAGTACTTC.

This sequence joins TRBV9 and TRBJ1-2; 9 nucleotides align to TRBD1. The germline CDR1 and CDR2 sequences are SGDLS and YYNGEE. This CDR3 contains 14 residues. V was clipped by 0 bases and J by 5 bases; unmatched bases: 2. CDR3 region: CASSVEGQGYGYTF. The CDR3 nucleotides are TGTGCCAGCAGCGTAGAGGGACAGGGATATGGCTACACCTTC.

This rearrangement joins TRBV7-8 to TRBJ2-5; 9 nucleotides agree with TRBD1. Germline V lookup: CDR1 SGHVS, CDR2 FQNEAQ. Trimming removed 4 bases from V and 2 bases from J; junction bases left unmatched: 8. This CDR3 has 16 residues. The CDR3 protein is CASSSGTGMGQETQYF. DNA for the CDR3: TGTGCCAGCAGCTCGGGGACAGGGATGGGGCAAGAGACCCAGTACTTC.

This clone is a singleton in its sample. The chain joins TRBV9 to TRBJ1-5; 7 bases map to TRBD1. This CDR3 has 15 amino acids. V dropped 3 bases and J dropped 7; count of bases not matched to a gene: 10. The germline V gene has CDR1 SGDLS and CDR2 YYNGEE. This CDR3 reads CASSAFPGTEQPQHF. In DNA form, the CDR3 reads TGTGCCAGCAGCGCGTTCCCCGGGACAGAACAGCCCCAGCATTTT. Looking up the rest from reference TRBV9 and TRBJ1-5 gives the full variable domain: DSGVTQTPKHLITATGQRVTLRCSPRSGDLSVYWYQQSLDQGLQFLIQYYNGEERAKGNILERFSAQQFPDLHSELNLSSLELGDSALYFCASSAFPGTEQPQHFGDGTRLSIL.

V and J are TRBV4-1 and TRBJ2-7, with D perhaps matching TRBD2 (6 bases). This CDR3 is built from 16 residues. Between the trimmed V and J ends, which lost 0 bases and 0 bases, there was a span of 12 bases. Germline lookup yields CDR1 MGHRA and CDR2 YSYEKL. CDR3 in DNA: TGCGCCAGCAGCCAAGAATCACGGGAGCCCTCCTACGAGCAGTACTTC. Its protein product is CASSQESREPSYEQYF.

This chain joins TRBV27 and TRBJ2-1, with 7 positions matching TRBD2. The CDR3 is made up of 15 amino acids. In germline, CDR1 is MNHEY, CDR2 SMNVEV (reference sequence). J lost 5 bases, V lost 4 bases, and 8 bases had no gene match. CDR3 sequence (DNA): TGTGCCAGCAGTTCATGGGCTAGCGGTAACAATGAGCAGTTCTTC. Its translation: CASSSWASGNNEQFF.

The CDR3 DNA follows: TGTGCCAGCATGGGGACTACTTACAATGAGCAGTTCTTC. It specifies CASMGTTYNEQFF. The rearrangement joins TRBV6-6 to TRBJ2-1; 7 bases fit TRBD2. Germline V gives CDR1 MNHNY, CDR2 SVGAGI (reference sequence). The CDR3 is 13 residues long. J was trimmed by 4 bases and V by 7 bases; bases with no gene match: 4.

The chain has TRBV11-1 and TRBJ2-1, with TRBD2 identical over 8 bases. V shed 5 bases and J 4 bases; nucleotides not matched to a gene: 10. The CDR3 contains 16 residues. The germline gives CDR1 SGHAT, CDR2 FQDESV (reference sequence). The CDR3 reads CASSPLGSGSYNEQFF. The CDR3 DNA reads TGTGCCAGCAGCCCCCTGGGGAGCGGGAGTTACAATGAGCAGTTCTTC. Full variable domain (outside the CDR3, taken from reference TRBV11-1 and TRBJ2-1): EAEVAQSPRYKITEKSQAVAFWCDPISGHATLYWYRQILGQGPELLVQFQDESVVDDSQLPKDRFSAERLKGVDSTLKIQPAELGDSAMYLCASSPLGSGSYNEQFFGPGTRLTVL.

CDR3 coding DNA: TGTGCCAGCAGCTTAACGACAGGGACTAGGGAGCAGTTCTTC. Protein: CASSLTTGTREQFF. This chain joins TRBV7-3 and TRBJ2-1; possible D gene TRBD2, 8 bases. V was pared by 0 bases and J by 10 bases, with 13 bases between. CDR3 length: 14 amino acids. CDR1 and CDR2 from the germline V gene are SGHTA and FQGTGA.

The chain carries TRBV28 and TRBJ2-7; D is uncertain. The germline gives CDR1 MDHEN, CDR2 SYDVKM. This CDR3 is built from 14 residues. V was cut by 4 bases and J by 2 bases, with 12 bases left in between. CDR3 nucleotides: TGTGCCAGCAGTTGGGCAGGTCCTCCCTACGAGCAGTACTTC. As protein: CASSWAGPPYEQYF.

V gene TRBV7-5 combines with J gene TRBJ2-1; TRBD1 is the table's D call, not checked against the DNA. TRBV7-5 is a pseudogene. The CDR3 length is 14 residues. The CDR3 loop reads CVRSPLKRGNEQFF. The CDR3 region has the DNA TGTGTCAGAAGCCCTTTAAAAAGGGGGAATGAGCAGTTCTTC.

This chain connects TRBV3-1 (or the pseudogene TRBV3-2) to TRBJ2-7; TRBD1 matches 9 bases. The CDR3 contains 15 residues. Germline V gives CDR1 LGHDT, CDR2 YNNKEL (reference sequence). V was pared by 2 bases and J by 6 bases, with 8 bases of the junction left unmatched. CDR3 coding DNA: TGTGCCAGCAGCCAAACCGGGACAGGGAATGGCGAGCAGTACTTC. Amino acids: CASSQTGTGNGEQYF.

This chain uses TRBV7-7 with TRBJ2-2, with 12 nucleotides matching TRBD1. In germline, CDR1 is SSHAT, CDR2 FNYEAQ (reference sequence). CDR3 size: 16 residues. V gave up 5 bases and J gave up 4 bases; unmatched junction bases: 5. The CDR3 DNA reads TGTGCCAGCAGCGCCGGGACAGGGGGCATCACCGGGGAGCTGTTTTTT. It specifies CASSAGTGGITGELFF.

V and J are TRBV5-1 and TRBJ2-3; D is possibly TRBD1 (6 bases). In germline, CDR1 is SGHRS, CDR2 YFSETQ. Between the trimmed V and J ends, which lost 4 bases and 0 bases, there was a span of 18 bases. The CDR3 sequence is 17 residues long. The CDR3 sequence is CASSPSPGTTSTDTQYF. CDR3 nucleotide sequence: TGCGCCAGCAGCCCCTCGCCGGGGACAACTAGCACAGATACGCAGTATTTT.

This rearrangement joins TRBV19 to TRBJ2-7; D possibly corresponds to TRBD1 (6 bases). Trimming removed 6 bases at V and 6 bases at J, with 24 bases between. The CDR3 has 16 residues. Germline CDR1 LNHDA, CDR2 SQIVND (reference sequence). In DNA form, the CDR3 reads TGTGCCAGTAGCCCCGGTTCCACAGGGTTGTTGGTCGAGCAGTACTTC. Translation gives CASSPGSTGLLVEQYF.

The genes are TRBV15 and TRBJ1-2, with a possible D match to TRBD1 (6 bases). V gave up 3 bases and J gave up 8 bases, with 22 bases separating them. The CDR3 consists of 16 residues. Germline CDR1 and CDR2: LNHNV and YYDKDF (reference sequence). The CDR3 region has the DNA TGTGCCACCAGCAGCTACCTACCGACAGGAGGTGAGGGCTACACCTTC. This codes for CATSSYLPTGGEGYTF.

The V and J genes are TRBV7-2 and TRBJ2-3, with a weak D call TRBD2 (6 bases). V was trimmed by 7 bases and J by 2 bases, leaving 22 bases between them. Germline V gene data show CDR1 as SGHTA and CDR2 as FQGNSA. CDR3 length: 17 residues. The CDR3 loop reads CASNPGGGVTITDTQYF. In DNA form, the CDR3 reads TGTGCCAGCAACCCCGGAGGAGGGGTGACTATCACAGATACGCAGTATTTT.

The chain joins TRBV3-1 (or the pseudogene TRBV3-2) to TRBJ2-7; 8 bases are shared with TRBD2. Germline-derived CDR1 and CDR2 are LGHDT and YNNKEL (reference sequence). V dropped 8 bases and J dropped 6; count of bases not matched to a gene: 12. The CDR3 runs to 14 residues. The CDR3 is CASGVPGGPSEQYF. The CDR3 coding sequence is TGTGCCAGCGGCGTCCCGGGAGGGCCTAGCGAGCAGTACTTC.

This clone was seen a few times. V is TRBV13 and J is TRBJ2-7; 12 nucleotides line up with TRBD1. The CDR3 has 13 amino acids. Looked up from germline, CDR1 is PRHDT and CDR2 is FYEKMQ (reference sequence). The junction had 2 bases not matched to a gene; V was cut back by 6 bases and J by 5 bases. The CDR3 DNA is TGTGCCAGCAGAAGGGACAGGGGGCACGAGCAGTACTTC. It translates to CASRRDRGHEQYF.

CDR3 sequence (DNA): TGCGCCAGCAGCTTGGGGCAGGGTAGTAGTAATGAAAAACTGTTTTTT. Amino acids: CASSLGQGSSNEKLFF. The chain links TRBV5-1 to TRBJ1-4; the D gene is possibly TRBD1 (5 bases). This CDR3 spans 16 amino acids. Trimming took off 0 bases at V and 4 bases at J, with 13 bases between the two ends. The germline V gene has CDR1 SGHRS and CDR2 YFSETQ.

The rearrangement joins TRBV4-1 to TRBJ1-1; weak D call: TRBD1 (5 bases). Trimming removed 7 bases from V and 0 bases from J, with 24 bases in between. The CDR3 is 18 residues long. Germline V lookup: CDR1 MGHRA, CDR2 YSYEKL. As DNA, the CDR3 is TGCGCCAGCAATCATTCCCCAGGGCCGGGAGGGATGAACACTGAAGCTTTCTTT. Encoded protein: CASNHSPGPGGMNTEAFF.

This clone was recorded once. The CDR3 bases are TGTGCCAGCAGCCTTCGACCAGTAGCGGGAAATGGGAATGAGCAGTTCTTC. It yields the protein CASSLRPVAGNGNEQFF. J is TRBJ2-1 and V is TRBV3-1 (or the pseudogene TRBV3-2); 8 nucleotides line up with TRBD2. CDR1 and CDR2 from the germline V gene are LGHDT and YNNKEL (reference sequence). The CDR3 length is 17 residues. V lost 4 bases to trimming and J lost 7 bases; unmatched junction nucleotides: 15.

The gene calls are TRBV12-3 or TRBV12-4 and TRBJ1-2; D is ambiguous. Between the trimmed V and J ends, which lost 5 bases and 0 bases, there was a span of 4 bases. CDR3 length: 12 residues. The CDR3 reads CASSPSNYGYTF. The CDR3, as DNA: TGTGCCAGCAGTCCGTCTAACTATGGCTACACCTTC.

The CDR3 DNA follows: TGTGCCAGCAGCCCCGTGGGGACTAGGGGAGACAATGAGCAGTTCTTC. This encodes CASSPVGTRGDNEQFF. V gene TRBV11-2 combines with J gene TRBJ2-1, with 8 nucleotides matching TRBD2. Germline CDR1 reads SGHAT; CDR2 reads FQNNGV. The CDR3 is 16 amino acids. V lost 5 bases, J lost 5 bases, and 11 bases stayed unmatched.

The chain has TRBV7-3 and TRBJ2-1; the D gene is possibly TRBD2 (6 bases). The CDR3 spans 15 residues. CDR1 and CDR2 (germline): SGHTA, FQGTGA. V lost 2 bases to trimming and J lost 8 bases, with 16 bases between them. The CDR3: CASSLGGGKIDEQFF. CDR3 coding DNA: TGTGCCAGCAGCTTAGGTGGGGGGAAGATCGATGAGCAGTTCTTC. The full variable domain, in which reference TRBV7-3 and TRBJ2-1 provide the parts outside the CDR3, is GAGVSQTPSNKVTEKGKYVELRCDPISGHTALYWYRQSLGQGPEFLIYFQGTGAADDSGLPNDRFFAVRPEGSVSTLKIQRTERGDSAVYLCASSLGGGKIDEQFFGPGTRLTVL.